This T cell receptor beta chain appears in the sequencing data of a study of CD8 T cells in ankylosing spondylitis. Whole-study findings and limits: Significantly higher representation of disease-linked clones was reported for matched ankylosing spondylitis synovial fluid. Seemingly characteristic of ankylosing spondylitis blood was a TCR beta motif consisting of 7 or 8 highly homologous variants.

TCRdb ran MiXCR on the 5' RACE reads and lists one entry per CDR3 protein. The sample records more than 400,000 distinct CDR3 sequences, roughly 5% being singletons. Many counts were recorded for this clonotype. The antigen is unknown. The V gene's germline CDR1 is DFQATT and CDR2 SNEGSKA (reference sequence). CDR3 length equals 13 residues. Unmatched junction bases numbered 5, after V lost 5 bases and J lost 3 bases. Sequencing input: blood, either unsorted or a sorted T cell fraction (not recorded which). J is TRBJ1-1 and V is TRBV20-1; TRBD1 aligns across 8 bases. The receptor was derived from a male donor with ankylosing spondylitis. CDR3 in DNA: TGCAGTGCTCGGACAGGGACGGACACTGAAGCTTTCTTT. Encoded protein: CSARTGTDTEAFF.